The next 10 T cell receptor beta chains were all read from a single sample in a study of T cell responses to AZD1222 COVID-19 vaccine. Profiled with immunoSEQ multiplex PCR; TCRdb holds only in-frame clones, not every one. Of approximately 28,000 clones listed, approximately 88% were seen once; the top ten hold around 15%. Sequenced material: peripheral blood, taken 28 days after the second AZD1222 dose. The receptors here all came from an adult who received the AZD1222 COVID-19 vaccine.

The rearrangement joins TRBV7-2 to TRBJ1-1; D is ambiguous. V lost 5 bases and J lost 1, with 11 bases in between. This CDR3 is 14 amino acids long. From germline, CDR1 is SGHTA and CDR2 FQGNSA. The CDR3 spells CASSLPVPNTEAFF. The CDR3 DNA reads as TGTGCCAGCAGCCTACCGGTACCGAACACTGAAGCTTTCTTT.

The V gene is TRBV3-1 (or the pseudogene TRBV3-2), the J gene TRBJ2-1; tentatively, D is TRBD2 (6 bases). V lost 5 bases and J lost 10, with 18 bases in between. This CDR3 has 14 amino acids. In germline, CDR1 is LGHDT, CDR2 YNNKEL (reference sequence). The CDR3 DNA follows: TGTGCCAGCAGCACCGGGACTCCGACCGGGGAGCAGTTCTTC. Translation gives CASSTGTPTGEQFF.

The chain is built from TRBV6-5 and TRBJ2-7, with D tentatively TRBD2 (7 bases). Trimming took 9 bases from V and 0 from J, leaving 12 bases between them. The CDR3 is 13 residues long. CDR1 MNHEY and CDR2 SVGAGI come from the germline V gene. In DNA form, the CDR3 reads TGTGCCAGTCGCGGGGGCTCCTCCTACGAGCAGTACTTC. Its protein is CASRGGSSYEQYF.

The chain recombines TRBV7-8 with TRBJ1-4; TRBD1 is a possible D gene (5 bases). V shed 5 bases and J shed 0 bases, with 13 bases lying between them. The CDR3 runs to 16 residues. Germline V gene sequence: CDR1 SGHVS, CDR2 FQNEAQ. This CDR3 reads CASSHLRTSTNEKLFF. In nucleotides, the CDR3 is TGTGCCAGCAGCCACCTAAGGACATCAACTAATGAAAAACTGTTTTTT.

In DNA form, the CDR3 reads TGTGCCAGCTCACCAGGTGTTTTCGGGGTTGAAAAACTGTTTTTT. This codes for CASSPGVFGVEKLFF. The V call is TRBV18, the J call TRBJ1-4, with no clear D. CDR3 length: 15 amino acids. The V end lost 2 bases, the J end lost 7 bases, and 14 bases lay between the germline ends. The germline V gene encodes CDR1 KGHSH and CDR2 LQKENI.

The chain uses TRBV7-9 and TRBJ1-1, with D unclear. V was shortened by 6 bases and J by 1 base, with 9 bases between the two germline ends. The CDR3 is 13 residues long. Germline CDR1 and CDR2: SEHNR and FQNEAQ (reference sequence). The CDR3 loop is CASSRIQNTEAFF. DNA for the CDR3: TGTGCCAGCAGTAGGATACAGAACACTGAAGCTTTCTTT.

This chain joins TRBV7-2 and TRBJ1-2; 10 bases map to TRBD1. Losses at the gene ends were 6 bases for V and 5 bases for J; bases not matched to a gene: 9. This CDR3 has 15 residues. Germline CDR1 reads SGHTA; CDR2 reads FQGNSA. In DNA form, the CDR3 reads TGTGCCAGCAGATCGACCGGGACAGGGGAGTATGGCTACACCTTC. Translating it yields CASRSTGTGEYGYTF.

The chain is built from TRBV2 and TRBJ1-5, with D perhaps matching TRBD1 (5 bases). Germline CDR1 is SNHLY and CDR2 is FYNNEI. The CDR3 runs to 16 residues. Trimming removed 7 bases at V and 7 bases at J, with 23 bases between. DNA of the CDR3: TGTGCCAGCACCCCGGGGCAGGGAGAAATTCGCCAGCCCCAGCATTTT. Translating gives CASTPGQGEIRQPQHF.

The chain links TRBV18 to TRBJ2-3; D remains ambiguous. Trimming removed 0 bases from V and 1 base from J, with 5 bases in between. The CDR3 sequence is 14 residues long. Per germline, CDR1 KGHSH and CDR2 LQKENI. The CDR3: CASSPPARTDTQYF. CDR3 sequence (DNA): TGTGCCAGCTCACCACCGGCGCGCACAGATACGCAGTATTTT. Looking up the rest from reference TRBV18 and TRBJ2-3 gives the full variable domain: NAGVMQNPRHLVRRRGQEARLRCSPMKGHSHVYWYRQLPEEGLKFMVYLQKENIIDESGMPKERFSAEFPKEGPSILRIQQVVRGDSAAYFCASSPPARTDTQYFGPGTRLTVL.

CDR3: CASRFGSQPQHF. The CDR3 DNA reads TGTGCCAGCCGCTTTGGGAGTCAGCCCCAGCATTTT. The chain links TRBV2 to TRBJ1-5; D is undetermined. The germline CDR1 and CDR2 sequences are SNHLY and FYNNEI. Trimming left V 8 bases short and J 6 bases short, with 11 bases between. The CDR3 contains 12 residues.